This TCR beta chain was sequenced during a study of blood T cell repertoires in COVID-19. For the study at large: Researchers got acute and convalescent COVID-19 samples from the United States, Italy and Spain. PBMCs, B-cell-depleted T cells, or T cells were the source of the cDNA or gDNA that made up the material.

The CDR3 consists of 15 residues. V was shortened by 0 bases and J by 1 base, with 8 bases between the two germline ends. In germline, CDR1 is SGHRS, CDR2 YFSETQ. As for this clone: Other DNA sequences from this sample encode an identical CDR3 as well.

Study processing details: Estimated nucleated cell counts came from reference gene primer amplification. Sequencing used immunoSEQ multiplex PCR; TCRdb keeps in-frame clones, though not all of them. The V and J calls and clone size were taken over from that table, and D and trimming were inferred from the DNA. Of under 300,000 clones in the sample, roughly 80% are singletons; the top ten hold less than 3.5%. This sequence was found in a woman aged 18-29 years with acute or convalescent COVID-19. This sequence joins TRBV5-1 and TRBJ2-1; maybe TRBD2 (6 bases). The sequenced material came from peripheral blood. CDR3: CASSLAGESYNEQFF. CDR3 coding DNA: TGCGCCAGCAGCTTGGCGGGGGAATCCTACAATGAGCAGTTCTTC.